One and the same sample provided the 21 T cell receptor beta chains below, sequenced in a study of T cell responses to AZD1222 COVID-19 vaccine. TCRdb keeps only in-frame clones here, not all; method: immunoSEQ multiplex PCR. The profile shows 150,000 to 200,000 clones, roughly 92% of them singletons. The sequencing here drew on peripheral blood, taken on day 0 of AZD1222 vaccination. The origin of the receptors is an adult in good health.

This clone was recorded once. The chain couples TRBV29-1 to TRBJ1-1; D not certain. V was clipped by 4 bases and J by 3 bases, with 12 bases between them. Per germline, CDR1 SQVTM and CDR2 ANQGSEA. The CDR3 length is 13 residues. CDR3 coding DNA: TGCAGCGTTGGAAACAGCTTCTACACTGAAGCTTTCTTT. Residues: CSVGNSFYTEAFF.

CDR3 in DNA: TGCGCCAGCAGTCTGGGCAGCGGGAGCTCCTACAATGAGCAGTTCTTC. It encodes CASSLGSGSSYNEQFF. The genes are TRBV5-1 and TRBJ2-1; 8 nucleotides line up with TRBD2. Germline CDR1 is SGHRS and CDR2 is YFSETQ. J gave up 0 bases and V 5 bases, and 7 bases lay outside the gene matches. CDR3 length: 16 amino acids.

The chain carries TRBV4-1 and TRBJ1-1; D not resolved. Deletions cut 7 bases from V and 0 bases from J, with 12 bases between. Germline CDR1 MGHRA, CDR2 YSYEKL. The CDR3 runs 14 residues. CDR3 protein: CASTIQRLNTEAFF. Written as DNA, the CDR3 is TGCGCCAGCACCATACAGAGGTTGAACACTGAAGCTTTCTTT.

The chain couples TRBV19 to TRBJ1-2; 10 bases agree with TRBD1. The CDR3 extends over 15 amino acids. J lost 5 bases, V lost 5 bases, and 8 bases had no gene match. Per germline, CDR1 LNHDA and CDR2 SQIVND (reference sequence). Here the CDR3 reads CASSPTRTGGYGYTF. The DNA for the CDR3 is TGTGCCAGTAGTCCCACCCGGACAGGGGGTTATGGCTACACCTTC. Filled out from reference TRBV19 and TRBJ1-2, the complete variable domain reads DGGITQSPKYLFRKEGQNVTLSCEQNLNHDAMYWYRQDPGQGLRLIYYSQIVNDFQKGDIAEGYSVSREKKESFPLTVTSAQKNPTAFYLCASSPTRTGGYGYTFGSGTRLTVV.

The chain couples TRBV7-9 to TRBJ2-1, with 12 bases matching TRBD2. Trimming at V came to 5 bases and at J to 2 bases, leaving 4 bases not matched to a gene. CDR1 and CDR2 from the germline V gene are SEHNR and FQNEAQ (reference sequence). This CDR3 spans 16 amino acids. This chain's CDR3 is CASSVTSGRTYNEQFF. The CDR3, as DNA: TGTGCCAGCAGCGTAACTAGCGGGAGGACCTACAATGAGCAGTTCTTC. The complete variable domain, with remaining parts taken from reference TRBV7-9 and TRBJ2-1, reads DTGVSQNPRHKITKRGQNVTFRCDPISEHNRLYWYRQTLGQGPEFLTYFQNEAQLEKSRLLSDRFSAERPKGSFSTLEIQRTEQGDSAMYLCASSVTSGRTYNEQFFGPGTRLTVL.

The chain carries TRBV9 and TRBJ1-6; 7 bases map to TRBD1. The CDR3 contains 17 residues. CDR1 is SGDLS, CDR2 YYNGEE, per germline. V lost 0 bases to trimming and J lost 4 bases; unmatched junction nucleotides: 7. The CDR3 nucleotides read TGTGCCAGCAGCGTAGGTGGGGGGACAGAGTATAATTCACCCCTCCACTTT. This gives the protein CASSVGGGTEYNSPLHF. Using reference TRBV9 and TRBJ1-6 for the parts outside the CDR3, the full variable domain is DSGVTQTPKHLITATGQRVTLRCSPRSGDLSVYWYQQSLDQGLQFLIQYYNGEERAKGNILERFSAQQFPDLHSELNLSSLELGDSALYFCASSVGGGTEYNSPLHFGNGTRLTVT.

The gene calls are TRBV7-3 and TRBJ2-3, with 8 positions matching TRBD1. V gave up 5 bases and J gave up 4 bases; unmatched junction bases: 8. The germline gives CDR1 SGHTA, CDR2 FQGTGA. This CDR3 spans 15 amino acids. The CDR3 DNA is TGTGCCAGCAGCCAGCCGGGACAGGAGGCAGATACGCAGTATTTT. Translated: CASSQPGQEADTQYF.

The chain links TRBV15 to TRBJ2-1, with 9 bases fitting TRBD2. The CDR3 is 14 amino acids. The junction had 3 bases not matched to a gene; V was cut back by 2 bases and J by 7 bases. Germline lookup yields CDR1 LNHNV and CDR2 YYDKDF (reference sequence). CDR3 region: CATSRSRGGNEQFF. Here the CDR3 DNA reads TGTGCCACCAGCAGATCGCGGGGGGGGAATGAGCAGTTCTTC.

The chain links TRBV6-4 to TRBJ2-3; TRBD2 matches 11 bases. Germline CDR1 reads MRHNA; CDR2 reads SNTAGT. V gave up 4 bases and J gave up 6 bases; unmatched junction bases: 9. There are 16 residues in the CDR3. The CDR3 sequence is CASSASSGGLEDTQYF. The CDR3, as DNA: TGTGCCAGCAGTGCCTCTAGCGGGGGGCTAGAGGATACGCAGTATTTT.

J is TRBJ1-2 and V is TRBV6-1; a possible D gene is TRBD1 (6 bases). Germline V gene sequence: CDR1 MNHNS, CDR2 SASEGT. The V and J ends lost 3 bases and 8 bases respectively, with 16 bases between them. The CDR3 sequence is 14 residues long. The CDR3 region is CASSETRRGGGYTF. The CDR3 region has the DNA TGTGCCAGCAGTGAGACCCGCCGGGGGGGCGGCTACACCTTC.

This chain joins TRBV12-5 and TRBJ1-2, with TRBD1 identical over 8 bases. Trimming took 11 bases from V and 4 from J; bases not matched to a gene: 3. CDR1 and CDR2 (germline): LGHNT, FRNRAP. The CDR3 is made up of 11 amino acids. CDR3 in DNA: TGTGCTTTGGACAGGGCCTATGGCTACACCTTC. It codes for CALDRAYGYTF. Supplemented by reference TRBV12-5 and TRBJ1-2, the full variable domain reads DARVTQTPRHKVTEMGQEVTMRCQPILGHNTVFWYRQTMMQGLELLAYFRNRAPLDDSGMPKDRFSAEMPDATLATLKIQPSEPRDSAVYFCALDRAYGYTFGSGTRLTVV.

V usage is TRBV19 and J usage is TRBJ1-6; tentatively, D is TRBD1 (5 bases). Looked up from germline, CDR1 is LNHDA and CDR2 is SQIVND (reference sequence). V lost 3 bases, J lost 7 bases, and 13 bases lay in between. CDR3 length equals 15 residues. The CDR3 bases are TGTGCCAGTAGTATCGATGGGACGCTCAATTCACCCCTCCACTTT. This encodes CASSIDGTLNSPLHF.

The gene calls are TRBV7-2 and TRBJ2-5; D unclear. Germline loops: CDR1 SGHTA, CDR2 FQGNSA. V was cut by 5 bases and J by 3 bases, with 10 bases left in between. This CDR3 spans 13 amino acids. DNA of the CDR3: TGTGCCAGCAGCGTACTGGCGAAAGAGACCCAGTACTTC. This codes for CASSVLAKETQYF.

CDR3 in DNA: TGTGCCAGCACCTTGGGGGCGGGCACTGAAGCTTTCTTT. This encodes CASTLGAGTEAFF. This chain connects TRBV7-3 to TRBJ1-1; a weak D match, TRBD1 (6 bases). The V gene's germline CDR1 is SGHTA and CDR2 FQGTGA. This CDR3 spans 13 amino acids. V lost 7 bases to trimming and J lost 4 bases, with 13 bases between them.

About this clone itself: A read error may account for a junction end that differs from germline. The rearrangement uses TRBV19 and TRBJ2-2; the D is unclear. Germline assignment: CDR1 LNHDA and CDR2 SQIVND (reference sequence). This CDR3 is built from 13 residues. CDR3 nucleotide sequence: TGTGCCAGTAGTGTAGAGAACACCGGGGAGCTGTTTTTT. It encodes CASSVENTGELFF. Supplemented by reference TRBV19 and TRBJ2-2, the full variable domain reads DGGITQSPKYLFRKEGQNVTLSCEQNLNHDAMYWYRQDPGQGLRLIYYSQIVNDFQKGDIAEGYSVSREKKESFPLTVTSAQKNPTAFYLCASSVENTGELFFGEGSRLTVL.

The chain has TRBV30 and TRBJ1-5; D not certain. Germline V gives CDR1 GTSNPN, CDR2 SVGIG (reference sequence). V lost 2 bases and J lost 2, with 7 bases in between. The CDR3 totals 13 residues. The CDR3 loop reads CAWSMGGNQPQHF. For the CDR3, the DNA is TGTGCCTGGAGTATGGGAGGCAATCAGCCCCAGCATTTT.

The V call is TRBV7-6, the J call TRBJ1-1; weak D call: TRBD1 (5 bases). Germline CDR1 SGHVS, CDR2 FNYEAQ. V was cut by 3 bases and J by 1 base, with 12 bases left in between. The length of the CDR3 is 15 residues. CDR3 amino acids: CASSFGGEANTEAFF. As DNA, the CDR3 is TGTGCCAGCAGCTTCGGGGGGGAGGCGAACACTGAAGCTTTCTTT.

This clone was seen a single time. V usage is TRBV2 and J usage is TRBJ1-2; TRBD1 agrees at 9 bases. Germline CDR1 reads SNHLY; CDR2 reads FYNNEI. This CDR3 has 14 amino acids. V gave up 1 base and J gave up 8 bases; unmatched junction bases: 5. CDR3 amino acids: CASSEEQGARGYTF. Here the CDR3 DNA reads TGTGCCAGCAGTGAAGAACAGGGGGCGCGGGGCTACACCTTC.

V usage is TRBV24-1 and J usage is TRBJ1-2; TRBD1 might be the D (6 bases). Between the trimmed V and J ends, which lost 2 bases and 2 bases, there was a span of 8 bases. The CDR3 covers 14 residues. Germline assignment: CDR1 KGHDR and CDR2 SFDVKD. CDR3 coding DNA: TGTGCCACCAGTGATTCGGACAGCAACTATGGCTACACCTTC. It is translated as CATSDSDSNYGYTF.

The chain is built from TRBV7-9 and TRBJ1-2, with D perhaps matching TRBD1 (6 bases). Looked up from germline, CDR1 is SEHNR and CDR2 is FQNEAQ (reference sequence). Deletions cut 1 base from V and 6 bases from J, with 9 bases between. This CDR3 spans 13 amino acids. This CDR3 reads CASSLGRDNGYTF. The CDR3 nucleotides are TGTGCCAGCAGCTTAGGCAGGGACAATGGCTACACCTTC. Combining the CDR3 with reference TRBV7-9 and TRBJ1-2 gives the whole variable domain DTGVSQNPRHKITKRGQNVTFRCDPISEHNRLYWYRQTLGQGPEFLTYFQNEAQLEKSRLLSDRFSAERPKGSFSTLEIQRTEQGDSAMYLCASSLGRDNGYTFGSGTRLTVV.

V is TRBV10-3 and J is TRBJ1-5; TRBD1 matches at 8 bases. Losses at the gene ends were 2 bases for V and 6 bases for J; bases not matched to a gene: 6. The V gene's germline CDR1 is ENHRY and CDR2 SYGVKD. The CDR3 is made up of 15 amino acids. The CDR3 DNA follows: TGTGCCATCAGTGAGGGACAGGGTAATAGTCAGCCCCAGCATTTT. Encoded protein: CAISEGQGNSQPQHF.